A selection of T cell receptor beta chains follows, all from one sample in a study of T-cell reconstitution after alpha-beta-depleted transplantation in children. TCRdb analysed the PCR reads with MiXCR anew, one entry per CDR3 protein. Here the sample spans about 250,000 distinct CDR3 sequences, more than 20% being singletons. The specimen was PBMCs, mostly from graft donor cells, collected 360 days after TCRalphabeta/CD19-depleted stem cell transplant. These TCRs come from a female patient aged 2 to 10 who had a stem cell transplant for congenital amegakaryocytic thrombocytopenia, so the T cells may come from the graft donor. Each CDR3 is given with its conserved first and last residue. Each record gives: clone size, CDR3 length, J gene, V gene, D gene, CDR3 protein, CDR3 DNA. A D gene is named only where the DNA matches it firmly. Size is omitted from some rows. Given values are once, few, many or a class for expanded clones.

clone_size: few
cdr3_length: 15
j_call: TRBJ1-1
v_call: TRBV7-9
d_call: NA
cdr3_aa: CASSRGTSMNTEAFF
cdr3_nt: TGTGCCAGCAGCCGCGGGACGAGTATGAACACTGAAGCTTTCTTT

clone_size: NA
cdr3_length: 16
j_call: TRBJ2-1
v_call: TRBV6-4
d_call: TRBD2
cdr3_aa: CASSASGGVSPNEQFF
cdr3_nt: TGTGCCAGCAGTGCTAGCGGGGGAGTATCCCCCAATGAGCAGTTCTTC

clone_size: NA
cdr3_length: 13
j_call: TRBJ2-5
v_call: TRBV7-8
d_call: NA
cdr3_aa: CASSQIIRETQYF
cdr3_nt: TGTGCCAGCAGCCAAATAATACGAGAGACCCAGTACTTC

clone_size: NA
cdr3_length: 14
j_call: TRBJ1-2
v_call: TRBV20-1
d_call: NA
cdr3_aa: CSAYPPSEWYGYTF
cdr3_nt: TGCAGTGCTTACCCCCCCAGTGAATGGTATGGCTACACCTTC

clone_size: few
cdr3_length: 11
j_call: TRBJ1-6
v_call: TRBV28
d_call: NA
cdr3_aa: CASSRDSPLHF
cdr3_nt: TGTGCCAGCAGCAGAGATTCACCCCTCCACTTT

clone_size: NA
cdr3_length: 12
j_call: TRBJ1-2
v_call: TRBV10-3
d_call: NA
cdr3_aa: CAISPAGYGYTF
cdr3_nt: TGTGCCATCAGCCCTGCCGGGTATGGCTACACCTTC

clone_size: few
cdr3_length: 17
j_call: TRBJ2-1
v_call: TRBV5-1
d_call: TRBD2
cdr3_aa: CASSFSLTSGGADEQFF
cdr3_nt: TGCGCCAGCAGCTTCTCCTTGACTAGCGGGGGGGCGGATGAGCAGTTCTTC

clone_size: few
cdr3_length: 11
j_call: TRBJ1-1
v_call: TRBV28
d_call: NA
cdr3_aa: CASRSNTEAFF
cdr3_nt: TGTGCCAGCAGGTCGAACACTGAAGCTTTCTTT

clone_size: few
cdr3_length: 13
j_call: TRBJ2-1
v_call: TRBV5-4
d_call: TRBD1
cdr3_aa: CASRKDRGSEQFF
cdr3_nt: TGTGCCAGCAGGAAGGACAGGGGGAGTGAGCAGTTCTTC

clone_size: many
cdr3_length: 14
j_call: TRBJ2-5
v_call: TRBV6-5
d_call: NA
cdr3_aa: CASSYSVPGETQYF
cdr3_nt: TGTGCCAGCAGTTACTCGGTTCCAGGGGAGACCCAGTACTTC

clone_size: NA
cdr3_length: 16
j_call: TRBJ2-3
v_call: TRBV5-1
d_call: NA
cdr3_aa: CASSPVGWDGTDTQYF
cdr3_nt: TGCGCCAGCAGTCCAGTGGGGTGGGACGGCACAGATACGCAGTATTTT

clone_size: few
cdr3_length: 15
j_call: TRBJ1-2
v_call: TRBV6-5
d_call: NA
cdr3_aa: CASSYSYWGPNGYTF
cdr3_nt: TGTGCCAGCAGTTACTCCTACTGGGGGCCGAATGGCTACACCTTC

clone_size: NA
cdr3_length: 17
j_call: TRBJ2-6
v_call: TRBV10-2
d_call: NA
cdr3_aa: CASSEGDGTSGANVLTF
cdr3_nt: TGCGCCAGCAGTGAAGGGGACGGAACCTCTGGGGCCAACGTCCTGACTTTC

clone_size: many
cdr3_length: 14
j_call: TRBJ2-7
v_call: TRBV12-3/TRBV12-4
d_call: NA
cdr3_aa: CASSLGVSSYEQYF
cdr3_nt: TGTGCCAGCAGTTTAGGCGTAAGCTCCTACGAGCAGTACTTC

clone_size: few
cdr3_length: 12
j_call: TRBJ2-2
v_call: TRBV20-1
d_call: NA
cdr3_aa: CSAEAPTGELFF
cdr3_nt: TGCAGTGCTGAGGCGCCGACCGGGGAGCTGTTTTTT

clone_size: few
cdr3_length: 16
j_call: TRBJ2-1
v_call: TRBV11-2
d_call: NA
cdr3_aa: CASSSERGGLGNEQFF
cdr3_nt: TGTGCCAGCAGCTCCGAAAGGGGGGGCCTAGGGAATGAGCAGTTCTTC

clone_size: NA
cdr3_length: 13
j_call: TRBJ1-6
v_call: TRBV12-3/TRBV12-4
d_call: NA
cdr3_aa: CASSLQGYSPLHF
cdr3_nt: TGTGCCAGCAGCTTACAGGGTTATTCACCCCTCCACTTT

clone_size: NA
cdr3_length: 16
j_call: TRBJ1-4
v_call: TRBV3-1
d_call: TRBD1
cdr3_aa: CASSYYTGTANEKLFF
cdr3_nt: TGTGCCAGCAGCTACTATACCGGGACAGCAAATGAAAAACTGTTTTTT

clone_size: NA
cdr3_length: 15
j_call: TRBJ2-1
v_call: TRBV12-3/TRBV12-4
d_call: NA
cdr3_aa: CASSLVHHTYNEQFF
cdr3_nt: TGTGCCAGCAGTTTAGTACACCACACCTACAATGAGCAGTTCTTC

clone_size: NA
cdr3_length: 16
j_call: TRBJ2-3
v_call: TRBV7-7
d_call: NA
cdr3_aa: CASSLSGPGGTDTQYF
cdr3_nt: TGTGCCAGCAGCTTATCAGGGCCGGGGGGCACAGATACGCAGTATTTT

clone_size: many
cdr3_length: 13
j_call: TRBJ2-1
v_call: TRBV20-1
d_call: NA
cdr3_aa: CSAQVVVGSEQFF
cdr3_nt: TGCAGTGCTCAGGTAGTCGTGGGGAGTGAGCAGTTCTTC

clone_size: few
cdr3_length: 14
j_call: TRBJ2-2
v_call: TRBV12-3/TRBV12-4
d_call: NA
cdr3_aa: CASSFRAGTGELFF
cdr3_nt: TGTGCCAGCAGTTTCAGGGCCGGGACCGGGGAGCTGTTTTTT

clone_size: NA
cdr3_length: 13
j_call: TRBJ1-1
v_call: TRBV5-8
d_call: NA
cdr3_aa: CASSLVRYTEAFF
cdr3_nt: TGTGCCAGCAGCTTGGTTAGATACACTGAAGCTTTCTTT

clone_size: few
cdr3_length: 15
j_call: TRBJ2-2
v_call: TRBV9
d_call: TRBD2
cdr3_aa: CASSVGTSGVGELFF
cdr3_nt: TGTGCCAGCAGCGTAGGGACTAGCGGGGTTGGGGAGCTGTTTTTT

clone_size: NA
cdr3_length: 15
j_call: TRBJ2-3
v_call: TRBV6-1
d_call: NA
cdr3_aa: CASIPDPEVTDTQYF
cdr3_nt: TGTGCCAGCATCCCCGACCCGGAGGTCACAGATACGCAGTATTTT

clone_size: NA
cdr3_length: 13
j_call: TRBJ2-7
v_call: TRBV12-3/TRBV12-4
d_call: NA
cdr3_aa: CASSLRGAGEQYF
cdr3_nt: TGTGCCAGCAGTCTCCGGGGGGCCGGGGAGCAGTACTTC

clone_size: few
cdr3_length: 12
j_call: TRBJ2-7
v_call: TRBV25-1
d_call: NA
cdr3_aa: CASSEGGGEQYF
cdr3_nt: TGTGCCAGCAGTGAAGGTGGGGGGGAGCAGTACTTC

clone_size: few
cdr3_length: 15
j_call: TRBJ2-2
v_call: TRBV7-8
d_call: NA
cdr3_aa: CASSSRQRGTGELFF
cdr3_nt: TGTGCCAGCAGCTCCCGACAGAGGGGCACCGGGGAGCTGTTTTTT

clone_size: few
cdr3_length: 17
j_call: TRBJ2-2
v_call: TRBV28
d_call: NA
cdr3_aa: CASSWPLALANTGELFF
cdr3_nt: TGTGCCAGCAGTTGGCCCCTAGCGTTAGCGAACACCGGGGAGCTGTTTTTT

clone_size: NA
cdr3_length: 15
j_call: TRBJ2-2
v_call: TRBV20-1
d_call: NA
cdr3_aa: CSASAELGMTGELFF
cdr3_nt: TGCAGTGCTAGCGCCGAACTAGGCATGACCGGGGAGCTGTTTTTT

clone_size: few
cdr3_length: 18
j_call: TRBJ2-6
v_call: TRBV27
d_call: TRBD1
cdr3_aa: CASTKRRDRAIGANVLTF
cdr3_nt: TGTGCCAGCACCAAAAGGCGGGACAGGGCTATAGGGGCCAACGTCCTGACTTTC

clone_size: few
cdr3_length: 12
j_call: TRBJ2-1
v_call: TRBV6-1
d_call: NA
cdr3_aa: CASSVTGYEQFF
cdr3_nt: TGTGCCAGCAGTGTCACAGGGTATGAGCAGTTCTTC

clone_size: NA
cdr3_length: 12
j_call: TRBJ2-2
v_call: TRBV5-1
d_call: NA
cdr3_aa: CASRHNTGELFF
cdr3_nt: TGCGCCAGCAGGCACAACACCGGGGAGCTGTTTTTT